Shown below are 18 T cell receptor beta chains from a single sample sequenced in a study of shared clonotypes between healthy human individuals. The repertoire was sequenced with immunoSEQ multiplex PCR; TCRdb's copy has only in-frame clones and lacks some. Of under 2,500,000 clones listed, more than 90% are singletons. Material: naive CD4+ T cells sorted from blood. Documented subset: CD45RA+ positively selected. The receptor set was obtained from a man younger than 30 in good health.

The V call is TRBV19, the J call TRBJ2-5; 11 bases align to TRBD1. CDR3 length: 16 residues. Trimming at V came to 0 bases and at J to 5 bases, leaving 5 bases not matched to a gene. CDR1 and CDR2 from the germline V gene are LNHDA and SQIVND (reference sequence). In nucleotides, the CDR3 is TGTGCCAGTAGTATAGATTGGACAGGGGGCGCGGAGACCCAGTACTTC. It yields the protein CASSIDWTGGAETQYF.

The CDR3 reads CASSQGLAGKNTQYF. The CDR3 DNA follows: TGCGCCAGCAGCCAAGGACTAGCGGGGAAGAATACGCAGTATTTT. This chain connects TRBV4-1 to TRBJ2-3; 11 bases are shared with TRBD2. Losses at the gene ends were 1 base for V and 7 bases for J; bases not matched to a gene: 4. This CDR3 has 15 amino acids. Germline V gene lookup returns CDR1 MGHRA and CDR2 YSYEKL.

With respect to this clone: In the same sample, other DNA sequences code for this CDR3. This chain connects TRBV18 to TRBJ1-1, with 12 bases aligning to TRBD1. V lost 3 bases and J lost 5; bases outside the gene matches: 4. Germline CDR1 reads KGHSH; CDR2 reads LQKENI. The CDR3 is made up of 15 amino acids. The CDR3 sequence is CASSPGQGALTEAFF. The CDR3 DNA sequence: TGTGCCAGCTCACCGGGACAGGGGGCTTTAACTGAAGCTTTCTTT. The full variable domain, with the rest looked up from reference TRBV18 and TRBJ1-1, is NAGVMQNPRHLVRRRGQEARLRCSPMKGHSHVYWYRQLPEEGLKFMVYLQKENIIDESGMPKERFSAEFPKEGPSILRIQQVVRGDSAAYFCASSPGQGALTEAFFGQGTRLTVV.

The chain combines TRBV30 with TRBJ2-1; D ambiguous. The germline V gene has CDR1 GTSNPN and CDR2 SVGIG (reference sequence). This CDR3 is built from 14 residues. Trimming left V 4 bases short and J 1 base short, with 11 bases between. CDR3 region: CAWNNLGSYNEQFF. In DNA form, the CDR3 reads TGTGCCTGGAACAACTTAGGATCCTACAATGAGCAGTTCTTC.

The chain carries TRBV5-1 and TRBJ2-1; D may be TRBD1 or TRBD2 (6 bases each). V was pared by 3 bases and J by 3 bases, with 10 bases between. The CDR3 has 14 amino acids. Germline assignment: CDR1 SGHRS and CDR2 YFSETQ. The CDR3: CASSWGDNYNEQFF. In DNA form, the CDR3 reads TGCGCCAGCAGCTGGGGGGACAACTACAATGAGCAGTTCTTC.

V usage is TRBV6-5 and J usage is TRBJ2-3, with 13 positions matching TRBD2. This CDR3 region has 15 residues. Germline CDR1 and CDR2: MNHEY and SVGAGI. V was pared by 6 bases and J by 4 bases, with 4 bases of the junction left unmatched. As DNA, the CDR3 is TGTGCCAGCAGCCAACTAGCGGGAGGGGCAGATACGCAGTATTTT. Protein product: CASSQLAGGADTQYF.

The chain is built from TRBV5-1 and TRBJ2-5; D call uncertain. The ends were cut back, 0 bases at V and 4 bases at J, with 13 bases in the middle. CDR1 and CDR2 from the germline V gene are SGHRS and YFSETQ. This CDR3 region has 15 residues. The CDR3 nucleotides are TGCGCCAGCAGCTTGGAAGACCTCGAGAGAGAGACCCAGTACTTC. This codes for CASSLEDLERETQYF.

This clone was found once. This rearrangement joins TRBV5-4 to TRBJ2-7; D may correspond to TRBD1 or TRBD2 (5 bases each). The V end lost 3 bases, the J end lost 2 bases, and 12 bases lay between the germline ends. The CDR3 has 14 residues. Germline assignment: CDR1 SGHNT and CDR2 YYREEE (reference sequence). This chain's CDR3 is CASSSGGGTYEQYF. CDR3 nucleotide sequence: TGTGCCAGCAGCTCCGGTGGGGGTACCTACGAGCAGTACTTC. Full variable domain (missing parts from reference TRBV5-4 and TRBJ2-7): ETGVTQSPTHLIKTRGQQVTLRCSSQSGHNTVSWYQQALGQGPQFIFQYYREEENGRGNFPPRFSGLQFPNYSSELNVNALELDDSALYLCASSSGGGTYEQYFGPGTRLTVT.

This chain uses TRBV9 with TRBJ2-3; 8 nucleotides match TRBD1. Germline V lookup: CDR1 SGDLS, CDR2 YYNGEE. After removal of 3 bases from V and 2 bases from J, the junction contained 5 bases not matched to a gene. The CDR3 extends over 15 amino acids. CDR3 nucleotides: TGTGCCAGCAGCGCCCAGGGGGCCCTCACAGATACGCAGTATTTT. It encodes CASSAQGALTDTQYF.

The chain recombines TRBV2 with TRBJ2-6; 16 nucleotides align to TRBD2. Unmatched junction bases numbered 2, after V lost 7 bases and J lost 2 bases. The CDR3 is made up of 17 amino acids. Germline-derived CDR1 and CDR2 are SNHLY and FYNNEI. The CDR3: CASTGTSGGAGANVLTF. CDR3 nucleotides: TGTGCCAGCACCGGGACTAGCGGGGGGGCTGGGGCCAACGTCCTGACTTTC.

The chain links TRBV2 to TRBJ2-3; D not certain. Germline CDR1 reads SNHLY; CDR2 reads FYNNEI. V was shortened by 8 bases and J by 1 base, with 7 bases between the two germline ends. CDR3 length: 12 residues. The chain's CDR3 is CASGSRTDTQYF. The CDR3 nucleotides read TGTGCCAGCGGAAGTCGCACAGATACGCAGTATTTT.

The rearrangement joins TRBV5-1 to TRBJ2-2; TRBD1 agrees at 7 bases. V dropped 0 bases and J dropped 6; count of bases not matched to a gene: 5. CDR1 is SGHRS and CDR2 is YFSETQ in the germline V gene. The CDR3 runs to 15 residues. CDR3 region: CASSLANRGSGELFF. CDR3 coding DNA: TGCGCCAGCAGCTTGGCGAACAGGGGCTCCGGGGAGCTGTTTTTT.

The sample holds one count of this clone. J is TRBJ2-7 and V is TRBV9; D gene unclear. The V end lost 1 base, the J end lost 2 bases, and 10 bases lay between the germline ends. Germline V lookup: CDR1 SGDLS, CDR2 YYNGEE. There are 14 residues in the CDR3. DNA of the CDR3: TGTGCCAGCAGCGTATCGGCGGTGACCTACGAGCAGTACTTC. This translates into CASSVSAVTYEQYF.

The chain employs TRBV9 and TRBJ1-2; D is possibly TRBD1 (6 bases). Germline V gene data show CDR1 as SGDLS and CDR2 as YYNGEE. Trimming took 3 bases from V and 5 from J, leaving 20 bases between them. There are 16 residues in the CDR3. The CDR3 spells CASSASSGGAFYGYTF. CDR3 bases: TGTGCCAGCAGCGCCAGTTCTGGGGGCGCGTTTTATGGCTACACCTTC.

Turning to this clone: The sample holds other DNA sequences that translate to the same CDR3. CDR3 DNA sequence: TGTGCCAGCAGATGGGGGGGGTACAATGAGCAGTTCTTC. Amino acids: CASRWGGYNEQFF. The chain recombines TRBV6-1 with TRBJ2-1, with 7 positions matching TRBD2. The CDR3 is 13 amino acids. V shed 6 bases, J shed 4 bases, and the junction held 3 bases outside the gene matches. Germline values: CDR1 MNHNS, CDR2 SASEGT.

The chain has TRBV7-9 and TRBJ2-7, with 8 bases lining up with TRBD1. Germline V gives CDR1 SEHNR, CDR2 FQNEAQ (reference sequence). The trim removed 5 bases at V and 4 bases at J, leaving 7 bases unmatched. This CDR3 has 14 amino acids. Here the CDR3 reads CASSHGQGRYEQYF. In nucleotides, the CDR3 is TGTGCCAGCAGCCACGGACAGGGAAGGTACGAGCAGTACTTC.

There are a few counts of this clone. CDR3 protein: CASSPFAGLDTQYF. The CDR3 DNA reads as TGTGCCAGCTCACCGTTTGCGGGCCTTGATACGCAGTATTTT. The chain carries TRBV18 and TRBJ2-3; a possible D gene is TRBD2 (5 bases). From germline, CDR1 is KGHSH and CDR2 LQKENI. V lost 3 bases to trimming and J lost 6 bases, with 13 bases between them. The length of the CDR3 is 14 residues.

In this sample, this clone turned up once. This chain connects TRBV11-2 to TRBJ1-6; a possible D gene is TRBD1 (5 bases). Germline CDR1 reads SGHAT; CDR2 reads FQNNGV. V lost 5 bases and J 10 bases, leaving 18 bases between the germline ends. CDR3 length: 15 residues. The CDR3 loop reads CASSPQGPGESPLHF. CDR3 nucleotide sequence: TGTGCCAGCAGCCCCCAGGGACCGGGGGAGTCACCCCTCCACTTT.